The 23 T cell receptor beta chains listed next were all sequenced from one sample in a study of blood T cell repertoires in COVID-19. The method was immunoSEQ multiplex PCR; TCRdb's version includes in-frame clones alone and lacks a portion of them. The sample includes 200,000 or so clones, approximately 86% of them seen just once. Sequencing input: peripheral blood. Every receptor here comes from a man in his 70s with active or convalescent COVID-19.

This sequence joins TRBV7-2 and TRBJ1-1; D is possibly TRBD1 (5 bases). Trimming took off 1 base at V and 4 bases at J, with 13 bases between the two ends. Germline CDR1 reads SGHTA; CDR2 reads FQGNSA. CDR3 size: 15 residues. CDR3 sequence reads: CASSLEQGGGTEAFF. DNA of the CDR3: TGTGCCAGCAGCTTAGAGCAGGGAGGAGGCACTGAAGCTTTCTTT.

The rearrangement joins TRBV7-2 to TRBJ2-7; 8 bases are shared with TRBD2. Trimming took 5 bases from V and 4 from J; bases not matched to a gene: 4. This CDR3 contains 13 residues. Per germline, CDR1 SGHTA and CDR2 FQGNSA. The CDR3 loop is CASSTREGYEQYF. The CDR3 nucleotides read TGTGCCAGCAGCACCCGGGAGGGTTACGAGCAGTACTTC. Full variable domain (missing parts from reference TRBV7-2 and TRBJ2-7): GAGVSQSPSNKVTEKGKDVELRCDPISGHTALYWYRQSLGQGLEFLIYFQGNSAPDKSGLPSDRFSAERTGGSVSTLTIQRTQQEDSAVYLCASSTREGYEQYFGPGTRLTVT.

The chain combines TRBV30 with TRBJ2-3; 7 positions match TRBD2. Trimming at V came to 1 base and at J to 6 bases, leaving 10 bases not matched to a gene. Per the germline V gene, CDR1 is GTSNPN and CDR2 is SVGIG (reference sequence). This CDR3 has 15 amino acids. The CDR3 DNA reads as TGTGCCTGGAGTGGGGGGGGGAGGCTTCGGGATACGCAGTATTTT. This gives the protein CAWSGGGRLRDTQYF.

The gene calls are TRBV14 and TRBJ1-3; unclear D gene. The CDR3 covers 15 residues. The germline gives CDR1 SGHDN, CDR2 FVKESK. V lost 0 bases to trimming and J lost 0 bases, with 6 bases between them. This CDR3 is CASSQDLISGNTIYF. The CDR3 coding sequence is TGTGCCAGCAGCCAAGATCTTATCTCTGGAAACACCATATATTTT.

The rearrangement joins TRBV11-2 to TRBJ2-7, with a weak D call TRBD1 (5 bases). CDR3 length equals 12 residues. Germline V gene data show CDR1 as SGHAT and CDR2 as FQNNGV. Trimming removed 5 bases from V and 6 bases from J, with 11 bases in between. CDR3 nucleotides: TGTGCCAGCAGCGCCGACAGTAGCGAGCAGTACTTC. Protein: CASSADSSEQYF.

In nucleotides, the CDR3 is TGTGCCAGCAGCTGGACTAGGGAAGAGACCCAGTACTTC. Translating it yields CASSWTREETQYF. The chain joins TRBV7-2 to TRBJ2-5, with 7 bases that match TRBD2. Germline V lookup: CDR1 SGHTA, CDR2 FQGNSA. V shed 4 bases, J shed 3 bases, and the junction held 2 bases outside the gene matches. This CDR3 is built from 13 residues.

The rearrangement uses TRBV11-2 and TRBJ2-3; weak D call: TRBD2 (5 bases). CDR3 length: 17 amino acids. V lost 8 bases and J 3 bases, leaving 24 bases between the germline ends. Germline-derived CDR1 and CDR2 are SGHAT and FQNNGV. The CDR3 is CASRRRSGVEGTDTQYF. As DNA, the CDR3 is TGTGCCAGCCGAAGGAGGTCTGGGGTAGAAGGAACAGATACGCAGTATTTT.

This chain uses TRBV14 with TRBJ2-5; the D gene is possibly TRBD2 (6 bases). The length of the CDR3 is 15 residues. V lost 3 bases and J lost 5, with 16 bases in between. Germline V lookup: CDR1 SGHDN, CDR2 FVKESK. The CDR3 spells CASSHLEGFGETQYF. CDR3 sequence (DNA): TGTGCCAGCAGCCACTTGGAGGGTTTCGGTGAGACCCAGTACTTC.

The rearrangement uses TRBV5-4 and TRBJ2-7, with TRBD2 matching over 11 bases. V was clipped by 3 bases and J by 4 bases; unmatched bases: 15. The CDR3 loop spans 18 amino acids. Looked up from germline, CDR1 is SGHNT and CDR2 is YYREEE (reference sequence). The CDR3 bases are TGTGCCAGCAGCTCGGGACCTCGCCGGGCTAGCGGGGGGTACGAGCAGTACTTC. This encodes CASSSGPRRASGGYEQYF.

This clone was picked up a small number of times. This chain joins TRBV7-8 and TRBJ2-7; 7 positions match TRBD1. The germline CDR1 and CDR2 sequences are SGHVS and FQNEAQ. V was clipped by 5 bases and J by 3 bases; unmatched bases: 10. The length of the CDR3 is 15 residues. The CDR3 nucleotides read TGTGCCAGCAGCCCAGTAGGGACAGCAAACTACGAGCAGTACTTC. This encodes CASSPVGTANYEQYF.

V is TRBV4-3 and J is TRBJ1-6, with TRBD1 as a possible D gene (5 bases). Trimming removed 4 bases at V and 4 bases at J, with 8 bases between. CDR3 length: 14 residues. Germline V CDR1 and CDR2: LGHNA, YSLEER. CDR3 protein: CASSRGLYNSPLHF. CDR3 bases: TGCGCCAGCAGCCGGGGCCTTTATAATTCACCCCTCCACTTT.

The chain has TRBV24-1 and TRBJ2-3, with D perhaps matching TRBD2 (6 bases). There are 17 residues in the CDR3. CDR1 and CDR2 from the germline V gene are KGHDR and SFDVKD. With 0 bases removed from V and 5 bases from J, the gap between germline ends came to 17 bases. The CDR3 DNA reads TGTGCCACCAGTGATTTGGGGGCGAGACTAGGCGGAGATACGCAGTATTTT. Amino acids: CATSDLGARLGGDTQYF.

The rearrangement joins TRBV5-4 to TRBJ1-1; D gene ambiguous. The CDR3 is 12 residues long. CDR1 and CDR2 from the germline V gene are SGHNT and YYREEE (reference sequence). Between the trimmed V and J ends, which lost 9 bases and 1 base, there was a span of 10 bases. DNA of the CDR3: TGTGCCACCCCAGCGGAGAACACTGAAGCTTTCTTT. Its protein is CATPAENTEAFF.

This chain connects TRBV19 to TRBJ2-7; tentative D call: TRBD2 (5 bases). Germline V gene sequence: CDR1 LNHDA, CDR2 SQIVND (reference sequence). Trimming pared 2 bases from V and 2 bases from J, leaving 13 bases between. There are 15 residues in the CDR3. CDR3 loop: CASSISRFGAYEQYF. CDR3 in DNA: TGTGCCAGTAGTATATCTAGATTCGGGGCCTACGAGCAGTACTTC.

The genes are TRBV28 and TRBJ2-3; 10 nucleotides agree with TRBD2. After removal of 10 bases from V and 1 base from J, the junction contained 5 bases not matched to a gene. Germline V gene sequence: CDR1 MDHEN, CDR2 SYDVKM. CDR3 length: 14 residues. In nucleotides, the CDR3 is TGTGCCATCCAAGCGGGAGGGGGCACAGATACGCAGTATTTT. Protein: CAIQAGGGTDTQYF.

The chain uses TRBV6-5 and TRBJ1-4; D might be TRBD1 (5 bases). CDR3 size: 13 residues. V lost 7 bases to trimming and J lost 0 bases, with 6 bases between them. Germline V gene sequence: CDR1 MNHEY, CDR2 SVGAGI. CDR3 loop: CASTRATNEKLFF. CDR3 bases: TGTGCCAGCACCAGGGCAACTAATGAAAAACTGTTTTTT.

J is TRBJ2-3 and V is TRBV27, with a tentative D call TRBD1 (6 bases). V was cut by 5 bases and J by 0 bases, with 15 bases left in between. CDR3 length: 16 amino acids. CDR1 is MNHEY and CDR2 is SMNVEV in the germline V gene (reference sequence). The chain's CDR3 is CASSPAAGASTDTQYF. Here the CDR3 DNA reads TGTGCCAGCAGTCCCGCCGCAGGGGCTAGCACAGATACGCAGTATTTT.

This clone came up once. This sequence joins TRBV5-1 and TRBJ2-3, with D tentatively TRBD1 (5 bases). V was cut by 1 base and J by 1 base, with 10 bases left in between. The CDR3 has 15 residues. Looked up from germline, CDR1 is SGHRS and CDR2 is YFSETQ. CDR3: CASSLQGVGTDTQYF. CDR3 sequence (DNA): TGCGCCAGCAGCTTGCAGGGCGTGGGCACAGATACGCAGTATTTT.

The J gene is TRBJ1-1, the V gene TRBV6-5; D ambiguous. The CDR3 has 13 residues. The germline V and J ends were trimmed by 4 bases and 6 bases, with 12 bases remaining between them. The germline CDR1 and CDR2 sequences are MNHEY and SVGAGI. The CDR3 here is CASSFRGFAEAFF. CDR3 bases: TGTGCCAGCAGTTTCCGGGGTTTCGCTGAAGCTTTCTTT.

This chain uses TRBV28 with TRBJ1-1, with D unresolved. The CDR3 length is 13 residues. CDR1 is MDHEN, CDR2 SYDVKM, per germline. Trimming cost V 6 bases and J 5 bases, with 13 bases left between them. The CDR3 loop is CASSAHQVTEAFF. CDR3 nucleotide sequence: TGTGCCAGCAGCGCCCACCAGGTGACTGAAGCTTTCTTT.

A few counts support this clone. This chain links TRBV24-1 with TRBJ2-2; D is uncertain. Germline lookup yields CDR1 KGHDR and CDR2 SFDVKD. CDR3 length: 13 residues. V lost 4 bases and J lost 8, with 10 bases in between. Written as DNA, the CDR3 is TGTGCCACCAGTGAGCCAGCGAAGGGGGAGCTGTTTTTT. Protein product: CATSEPAKGELFF.

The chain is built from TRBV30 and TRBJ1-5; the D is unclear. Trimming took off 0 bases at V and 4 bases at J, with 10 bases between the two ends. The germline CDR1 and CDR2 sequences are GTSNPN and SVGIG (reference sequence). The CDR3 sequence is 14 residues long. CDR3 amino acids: CAWSVGLGNQPQHF. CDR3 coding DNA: TGTGCCTGGAGTGTTGGCCTCGGGAATCAGCCCCAGCATTTT. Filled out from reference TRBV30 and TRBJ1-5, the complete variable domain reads SQTIHQWPATLVQPVGSPLSLECTVEGTSNPNLYWYRQAAGRGLQLLFYSVGIGQISSEVPQNLSASRPQDRQFILSSKKLLLSDSGFYLCAWSVGLGNQPQHFGDGTRLSIL.

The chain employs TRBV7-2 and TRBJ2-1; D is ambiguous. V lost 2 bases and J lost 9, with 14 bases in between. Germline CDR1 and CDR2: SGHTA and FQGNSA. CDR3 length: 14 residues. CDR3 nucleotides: TGTGCCAGCAGCTTATCTATTAGTACTCTTGAGCAGTTCTTC. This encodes CASSLSISTLEQFF.